The T cell receptor (beta chain) under discussion was sequenced for a study of blood T cell repertoires in COVID-19. Profiling relied on immunoSEQ multiplex PCR, and the TCRdb table lists in-frame clones only, not all of them. This sample has around 41,000 clones; 85% to 95% occur once, and the top ten carry roughly 6.1%. Trimming pared 5 bases from V and 3 bases from J, leaving 14 bases between. Germline loops: CDR1 MNHEY, CDR2 SVGAGI. The CDR3 spans 14 residues. Sequenced sample: peripheral blood. The rearrangement links TRBV6-5 to TRBJ2-7, with a possible D match to TRBD1 (6 bases). The clonotype originates from a human donor in a cohort sampled during active COVID-19. CDR3 nucleotides: TGTGCCAGCAGTATAGAAGGGGACAACTACGAGCAGTACTTC. Its translation is CASSIEGDNYEQYF.